This paragraph reports one T cell receptor beta chain. Its antigen is unidentified. This sample is part of a study of neoadjuvant nivolumab and ipilimumab in lung cancer. Method: immunoSEQ multiplex PCR; TCRdb's copy keeps in-frame clones and lacks some. The sample lists about 8,000 clones, around nine tenths occurring once. The junction had 12 bases not matched to a gene; V was cut back by 5 bases and J by 1 base. The CDR3 extends over 17 amino acids. Germline values: CDR1 SNHLY, CDR2 FYNNEI. General study points: Only a single major-pathologic-response sample was available for clonality analysis. Higher pretherapy blood TCR richness went with higher resected-tumor richness. Compared with tumor-adjacent uninvolved lung, resected tumors showed greater richness and clonality.

Sequences were derived from tumor tissue, sampled after neoadjuvant nivolumab, alone or with ipilimumab, at or shortly before surgery. The TCR comes from an adult with non-small cell lung cancer. Some clones in this sample may be carry-over from other donors' samples. The chain couples TRBV2 to TRBJ2-7; TRBD1 agrees at 9 bases. The CDR3 loop is CASSWTGAIDESYEQYF. CDR3 DNA sequence: TGTGCCAGCAGTTGGACAGGGGCCATCGATGAGTCCTACGAGCAGTACTTC.